This TCR beta chain was identified in a study of T-cell memory formation after mild COVID-19. In TCRdb, the 5' RACE reads were re-called with MiXCR into one record per CDR3 protein. The sample yields 10,000 to 15,000 distinct CDR3 sequences, 14% seen once. This receptor was obtained from a man between 18 and 29 years old who had mild COVID-19 (a few samples of this study predate the infection). Cell type and time point are not known. The sequenced sample was PBMCs or a T cell subset sorted from them (not recorded which).

The CDR3 DNA reads as TGTGCCACTGGGACGGAGACTGAAGCTTTCTTT. Translation: CATGTETEAFF. The chain is built from TRBV10-3 and TRBJ1-1, with a weak D call TRBD1 (5 bases). The germline CDR1 and CDR2 sequences are ENHRY and SYGVKD. Between the trimmed V and J ends, which lost 10 bases and 5 bases, there was a span of 11 bases. The CDR3 covers 11 residues.